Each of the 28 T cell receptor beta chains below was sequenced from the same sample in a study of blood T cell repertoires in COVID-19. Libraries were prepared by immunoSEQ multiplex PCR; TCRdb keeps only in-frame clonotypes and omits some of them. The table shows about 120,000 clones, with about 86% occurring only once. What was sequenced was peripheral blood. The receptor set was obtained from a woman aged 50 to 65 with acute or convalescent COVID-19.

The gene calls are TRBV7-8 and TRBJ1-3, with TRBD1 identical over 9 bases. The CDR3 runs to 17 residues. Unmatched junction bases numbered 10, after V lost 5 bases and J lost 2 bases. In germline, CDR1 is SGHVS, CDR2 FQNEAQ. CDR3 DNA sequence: TGTGCCAGCAGCCACAAGGGACAGGGTCTTCCTGGAAACACCATATATTTT. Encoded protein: CASSHKGQGLPGNTIYF.

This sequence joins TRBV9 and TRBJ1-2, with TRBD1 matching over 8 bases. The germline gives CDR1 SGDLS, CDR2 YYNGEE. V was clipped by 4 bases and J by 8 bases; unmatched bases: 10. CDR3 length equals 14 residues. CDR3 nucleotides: TGTGCCAGCAGCTATACACAGGGGGGTGGCGGCTACACCTTC. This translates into CASSYTQGGGGYTF.

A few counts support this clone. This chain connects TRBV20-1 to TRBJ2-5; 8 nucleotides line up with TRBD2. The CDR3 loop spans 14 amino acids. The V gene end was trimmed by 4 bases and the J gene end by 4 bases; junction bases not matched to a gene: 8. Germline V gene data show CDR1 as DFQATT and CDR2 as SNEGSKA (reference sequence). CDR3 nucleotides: TGCAGTGCTATTGAGGGCCGGGGGGGAGAGACCCAGTACTTC. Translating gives CSAIEGRGGETQYF.

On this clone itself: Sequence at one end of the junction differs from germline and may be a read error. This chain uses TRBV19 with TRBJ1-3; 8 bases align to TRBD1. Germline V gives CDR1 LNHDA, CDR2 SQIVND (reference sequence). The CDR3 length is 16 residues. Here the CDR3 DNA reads TGTGCTAGTAGCCAAAGGCAGGGGGCGAAAGGAAACACCATATATTTT. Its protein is CASSQRQGAKGNTIYF.

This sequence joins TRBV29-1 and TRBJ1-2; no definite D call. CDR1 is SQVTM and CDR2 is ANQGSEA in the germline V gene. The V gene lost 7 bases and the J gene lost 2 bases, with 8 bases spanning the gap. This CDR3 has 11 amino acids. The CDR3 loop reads CSARQNYGYTF. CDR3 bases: TGCAGCGCGCGTCAGAACTATGGCTACACCTTC.

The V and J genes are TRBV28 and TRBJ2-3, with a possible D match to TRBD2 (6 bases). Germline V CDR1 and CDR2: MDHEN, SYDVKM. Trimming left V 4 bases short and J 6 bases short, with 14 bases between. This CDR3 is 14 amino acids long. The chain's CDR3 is CASSSTSIGDTQYF. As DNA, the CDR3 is TGTGCCAGCAGTTCGACTAGTATCGGGGATACGCAGTATTTT.

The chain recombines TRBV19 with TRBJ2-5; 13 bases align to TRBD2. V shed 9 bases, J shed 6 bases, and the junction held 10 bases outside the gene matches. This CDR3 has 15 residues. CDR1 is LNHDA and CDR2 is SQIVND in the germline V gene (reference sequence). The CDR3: CASMAGLAGAQTQYF. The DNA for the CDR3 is TGTGCCAGCATGGCTGGACTAGCGGGAGCCCAGACCCAGTACTTC.

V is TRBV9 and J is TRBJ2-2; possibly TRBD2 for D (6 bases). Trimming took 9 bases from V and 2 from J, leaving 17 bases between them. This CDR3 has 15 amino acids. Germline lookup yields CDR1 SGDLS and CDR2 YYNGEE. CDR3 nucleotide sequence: TGTGCCACCTCCGCGGGGCCTGGAAACACCGGGGAGCTGTTTTTT. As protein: CATSAGPGNTGELFF.

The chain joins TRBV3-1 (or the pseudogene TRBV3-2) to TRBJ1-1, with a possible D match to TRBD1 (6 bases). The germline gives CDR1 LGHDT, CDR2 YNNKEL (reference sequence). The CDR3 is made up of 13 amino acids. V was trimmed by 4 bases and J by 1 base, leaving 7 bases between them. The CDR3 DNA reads TGTGCCAGCAGCCGCAGGGGGAACACTGAAGCTTTCTTT. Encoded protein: CASSRRGNTEAFF.

The CDR3 is CASSPRDKSSYEQYF. In DNA, the CDR3 is TGTGCCAGCAGCCCTCGGGACAAGAGCTCCTACGAGCAGTACTTC. The chain links TRBV3-1 (or the pseudogene TRBV3-2) to TRBJ2-7; tentatively, D is TRBD1 (6 bases). The CDR3 covers 15 residues. Trimming took 4 bases from V and 0 from J, leaving 13 bases between them. Germline V gene data show CDR1 as LGHDT and CDR2 as YNNKEL (reference sequence).

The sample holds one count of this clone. CDR3 amino acids: CASSIKTGVEQYF. The DNA of the CDR3 is TGTGCCAGTAGTATCAAGACAGGGGTCGAGCAGTACTTC. The chain employs TRBV19 and TRBJ2-7; 8 bases map to TRBD1. CDR3 size: 13 residues. With V trimmed by 3 bases and J by 6 bases, 4 bases remained unmatched. Germline CDR1 is LNHDA and CDR2 is SQIVND (reference sequence). Drawing the rest from reference TRBV19 and TRBJ2-7, the complete variable domain is DGGITQSPKYLFRKEGQNVTLSCEQNLNHDAMYWYRQDPGQGLRLIYYSQIVNDFQKGDIAEGYSVSREKKESFPLTVTSAQKNPTAFYLCASSIKTGVEQYFGPGTRLTVT.

The CDR3 region has the DNA TGTGCCAGCAGCTTCCGGGGAGAAGCTTTCTTT. It translates to CASSFRGEAFF. The chain is built from TRBV5-8 and TRBJ1-1; no reliable D call. V lost 2 bases, J lost 8 bases, and 7 bases lay in between. Germline V gene data show CDR1 as SGHTS and CDR2 as YDEGEE. The CDR3 loop spans 11 amino acids.

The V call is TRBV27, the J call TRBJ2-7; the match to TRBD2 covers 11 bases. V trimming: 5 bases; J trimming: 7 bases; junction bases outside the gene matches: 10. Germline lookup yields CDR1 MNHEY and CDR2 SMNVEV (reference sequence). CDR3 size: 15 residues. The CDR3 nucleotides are TGTGCCAGCAGTGCGCTAGCGGGGGGAGTGTGGGAGCAGTACTTC. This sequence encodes CASSALAGGVWEQYF.

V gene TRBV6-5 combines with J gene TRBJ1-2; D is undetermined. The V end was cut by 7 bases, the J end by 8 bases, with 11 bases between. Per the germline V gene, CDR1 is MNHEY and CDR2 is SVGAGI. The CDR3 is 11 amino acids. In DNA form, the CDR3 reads TGTGCCAGCAATCTCGGGTTCGGCTACACCTTC. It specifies CASNLGFGYTF.

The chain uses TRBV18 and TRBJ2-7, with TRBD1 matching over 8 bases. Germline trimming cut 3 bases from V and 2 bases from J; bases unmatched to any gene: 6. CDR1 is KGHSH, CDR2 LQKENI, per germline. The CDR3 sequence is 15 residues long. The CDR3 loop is CASSPDRGAPYEQYF. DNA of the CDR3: TGTGCCAGCTCACCCGACAGGGGTGCCCCCTACGAGCAGTACTTC.

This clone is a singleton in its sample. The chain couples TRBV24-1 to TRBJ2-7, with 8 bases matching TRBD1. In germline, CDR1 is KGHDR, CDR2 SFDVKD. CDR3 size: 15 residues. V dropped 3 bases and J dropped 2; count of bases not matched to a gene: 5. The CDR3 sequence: CATSDTGTGTYEQYF. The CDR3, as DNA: TGTGCCACCAGTGATACCGGGACAGGAACCTACGAGCAGTACTTC.

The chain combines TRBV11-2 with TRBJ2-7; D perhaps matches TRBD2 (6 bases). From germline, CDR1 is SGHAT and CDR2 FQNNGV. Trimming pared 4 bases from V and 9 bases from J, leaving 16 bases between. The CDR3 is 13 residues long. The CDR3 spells CASSSGWAGLQYF. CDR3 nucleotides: TGTGCCAGCAGCTCCGGTTGGGCGGGGCTGCAGTACTTC.

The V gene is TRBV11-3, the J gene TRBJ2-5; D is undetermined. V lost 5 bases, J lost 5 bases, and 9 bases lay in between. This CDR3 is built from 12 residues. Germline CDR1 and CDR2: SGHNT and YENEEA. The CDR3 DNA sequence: TGTGCCAGCAGCCGCGGATCGGAGACCCAGTACTTC. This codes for CASSRGSETQYF.

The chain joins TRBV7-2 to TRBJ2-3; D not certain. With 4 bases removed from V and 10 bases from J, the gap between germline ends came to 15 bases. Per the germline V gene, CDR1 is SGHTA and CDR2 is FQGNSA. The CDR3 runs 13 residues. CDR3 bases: TGTGCCAGCAGCTCGTCCCCATGGTACTCGCAGTATTTT. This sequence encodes CASSSSPWYSQYF.

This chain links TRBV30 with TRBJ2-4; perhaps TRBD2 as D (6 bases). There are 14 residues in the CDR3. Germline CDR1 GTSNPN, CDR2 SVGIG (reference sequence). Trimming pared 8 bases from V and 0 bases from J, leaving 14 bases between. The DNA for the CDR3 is TGTGCCGGAGGGTCGGGGGTAGCCAAAAACATTCAGTACTTC. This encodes CAGGSGVAKNIQYF.

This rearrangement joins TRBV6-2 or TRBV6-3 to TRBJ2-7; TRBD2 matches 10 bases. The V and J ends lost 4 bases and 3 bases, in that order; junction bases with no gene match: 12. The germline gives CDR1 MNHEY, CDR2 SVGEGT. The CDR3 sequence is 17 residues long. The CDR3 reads CASSSLWVEREGYEQYF. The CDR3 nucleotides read TGTGCCAGCAGTTCCCTCTGGGTAGAGCGGGAGGGCTACGAGCAGTACTTC.

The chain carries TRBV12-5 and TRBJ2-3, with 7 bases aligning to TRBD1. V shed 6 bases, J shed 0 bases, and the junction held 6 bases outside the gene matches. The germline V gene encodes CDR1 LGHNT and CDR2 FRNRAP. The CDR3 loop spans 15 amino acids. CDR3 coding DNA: TGTGCTAGTGGCCCTACAGGGGTGAGCACAGATACGCAGTATTTT. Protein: CASGPTGVSTDTQYF.

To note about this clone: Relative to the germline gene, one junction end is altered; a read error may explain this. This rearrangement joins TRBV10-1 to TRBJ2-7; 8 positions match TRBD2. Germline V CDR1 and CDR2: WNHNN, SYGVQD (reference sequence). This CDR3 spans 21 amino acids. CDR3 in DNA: TGCGCCAGCTGTGAATCCCCACGCCGGGGGGGCCGATTAACGCGATCCTACGAGCAGTACTTC. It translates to CASCESPRRGGRLTRSYEQYF.

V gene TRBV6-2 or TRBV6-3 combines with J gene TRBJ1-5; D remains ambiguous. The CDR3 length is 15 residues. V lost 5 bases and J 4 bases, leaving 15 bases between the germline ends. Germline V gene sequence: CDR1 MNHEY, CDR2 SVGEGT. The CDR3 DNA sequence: TGTGCCAGCAGTCGGATTCTTCCCGGGAATCAGCCCCAGCATTTT. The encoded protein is CASSRILPGNQPQHF.

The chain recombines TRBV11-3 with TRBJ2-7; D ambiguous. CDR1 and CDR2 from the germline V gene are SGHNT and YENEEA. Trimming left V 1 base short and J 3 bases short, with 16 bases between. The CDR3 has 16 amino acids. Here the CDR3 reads CASSLGATYSYYEQYF. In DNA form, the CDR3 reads TGTGCCAGCAGCTTAGGAGCAACTTATTCGTACTACGAGCAGTACTTC. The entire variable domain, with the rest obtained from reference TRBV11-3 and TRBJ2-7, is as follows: EAGVVQSPRYKIIEKKQPVAFWCNPISGHNTLYWYLQNLGQGPELLIRYENEEAVDDSQLPKDRFSAERLKGVDSTLKIQPAELGDSAVYLCASSLGATYSYYEQYFGPGTRLTVT.

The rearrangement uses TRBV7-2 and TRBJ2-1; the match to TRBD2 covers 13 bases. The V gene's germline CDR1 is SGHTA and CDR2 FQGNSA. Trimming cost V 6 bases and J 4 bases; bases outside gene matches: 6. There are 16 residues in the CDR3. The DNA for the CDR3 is TGTGCCAGCAGGCAAGGGACTAGCGGGGATTACAATGAGCAGTTCTTC. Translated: CASRQGTSGDYNEQFF.

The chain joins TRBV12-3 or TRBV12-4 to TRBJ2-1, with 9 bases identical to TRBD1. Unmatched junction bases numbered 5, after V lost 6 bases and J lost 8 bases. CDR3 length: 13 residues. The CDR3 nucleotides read TGTGCCAGCAGCAGGACAGGGGTCGATGAGCAGTTCTTC. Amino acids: CASSRTGVDEQFF.

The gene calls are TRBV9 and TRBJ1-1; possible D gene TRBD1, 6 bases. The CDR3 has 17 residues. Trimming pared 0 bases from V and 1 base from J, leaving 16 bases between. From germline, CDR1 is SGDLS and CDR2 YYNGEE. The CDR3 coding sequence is TGTGCCAGCAGCGTAGTCAGGGGTGGGTTGGGGAACACTGAAGCTTTCTTT. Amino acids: CASSVVRGGLGNTEAFF.